This T cell receptor (beta chain) was profiled in a study of blood T cell repertoires in COVID-19. Study summary: COVID-19 samples collected from the United States, Italy and Spain covered acute and convalescent phases. The analysed material was cDNA or gDNA that came from T cells, B-cell-depleted T cells, or PBMCs.

Original processing notes: Researchers report that nucleated cell counts were estimated from reference gene primer amplification. The assay was immunoSEQ multiplex PCR, and TCRdb's table has in-frame clones only and misses some. For V, J and clone size, that table is used; D and trimming come from the DNA. The top ten hold about 2.7% of the sample, which has about 170,000 clones, 80% to 85% seen once. In this sample, this clone turned up once. Germline V gene lookup returns CDR1 GTSNPN and CDR2 SVGIG (reference sequence). CDR3 length: 12 amino acids. Trimming shortened V by 4 bases and J by 2 bases, and 8 bases separated the two germline ends.

This TCR came from a human donor with acute or convalescent COVID-19. The donor label of this sample is uncertain. The V gene is TRBV30, the J gene TRBJ2-5; D is uncertain. Sequences were obtained from peripheral blood. The CDR3, as DNA: TGTGCCTGGAATGGCCCTCAAGAGACCCAGTACTTC. Translating it yields CAWNGPQETQYF.